The source of this T cell receptor (beta chain) is a study of CD8 T cells in Susac syndrome. The CDR3 sequence is 18 residues long. V lost 5 bases to trimming and J lost 5 bases; unmatched junction nucleotides: 16. Germline-derived CDR1 and CDR2 are LGHNA and YSLEER. It was with random hexamers that about 0.45 to 1 ug RNA was reverse transcribed. MiXCR, applied by TCRdb to the immunoSEQ multiplex PCR reads, yields one record per CDR3 protein. The sample consists of approximately 120,000 distinct CDR3 sequences, around 94% of them appearing once. Healthy donors, matched for age and sex, constituted the control group. TEMRA cells were enriched by FACS, while CD8+ and CD4+ T cells were obtained through a negative isolation that was performed magnetically.

This rearrangement joins TRBV4-3 to TRBJ2-7, with TRBD2 matching over 12 bases. The material sequenced was CD4+ T cells from PBMCs. The clonotype was recovered from a human donor in good health. CDR3 in DNA: TGCGCCAGCAGCTCCACGCCCTGGACTAGCGGGATGGTCCACGAGCAGTACTTC. Protein product: CASSSTPWTSGMVHEQYF.